This is a list of T cell receptor beta chains from one sample in a study of graft-versus-host responses after intestinal transplantation. The table came from immunoSEQ multiplex PCR; TCRdb's copy has only in-frame clones and leaves some out. The table includes approximately 50,000 clones, 70% to 90% detected once. Sequenced here: PBMCs, sampled 26 days after transplant. These receptors all stem from a human patient who received an intestinal transplant, so some T cells may come from the graft donor. Each CDR3 is given with its conserved first and last residue. D genes are given only for firm matches. The size field is filled for only some rows; it gives once, few, many or a size class.

cdr3_nt,cdr3_aa,j_call,d_call,clone_size,v_call
TGTGCCAGCAGCTTAGGGTCTGGAGAAGAATCACCCCTCCACTTT,CASSLGSGEESPLHF,TRBJ1-6,-,once,TRBV7-9
TGTGCCAGCAGGAGCGGGGGTTATGAGCAGTTCTTC,CASRSGGYEQFF,TRBJ2-1,TRBD2,-,TRBV11-2
TGTGCCAGTAGTATAACAGCTTCCACAGATACGCAGTATTTT,CASSITASTDTQYF,TRBJ2-3,-,-,TRBV19
TGTGCCTGGAGCCTCGGACAGGGGGTCATAAAGCCCCAGCATTTT,CAWSLGQGVIKPQHF,TRBJ1-5,TRBD1,-,TRBV30
TGCAGCGTTGCTGGGGGGGAAGCTTTCTTT,CSVAGGEAFF,TRBJ1-1,-,-,TRBV29-1
TGTGCCAGCAGCTTTTCCCAGGCAGACGAGCAGTACTTC,CASSFSQADEQYF,TRBJ2-7,-,-,TRBV11-2
TGCGCCAGCGAGGCAGGACTAGCGGCTCCTTCCTACAATGAGCAGTTCTTC,CASEAGLAAPSYNEQFF,TRBJ2-1,TRBD2,-,TRBV5-1
TGTGCCAGCAAGGGACAGGGGATTGGCAATCAGCCCCAGCATTTT,CASKGQGIGNQPQHF,TRBJ1-5,TRBD1,-,TRBV2
TGCAGCGCTACTCTAATAGGGGCTGCAGATACGCAGTATTTT,CSATLIGAADTQYF,TRBJ2-3,-,-,TRBV29-1
TGTGCCAGCAGCGACGGGGTTCATACGCAGTATTTT,CASSDGVHTQYF,TRBJ2-3,-,-,TRBV7-3
TGTGCCAGTAGTACCAACAGGGCCGATCTGGATCTGGATGGCTACACCTTC,CASSTNRADLDLDGYTF,TRBJ1-2,-,-,TRBV19
TGTGCCAGCAGCCCCACAGGACAGGGGGCTGGTGGCTACACCTTC,CASSPTGQGAGGYTF,TRBJ1-2,TRBD1,-,TRBV7-3
TGCGCCAGCAGTCAAAACTCAGGCCCCACAGATACGCAGTATTTT,CASSQNSGPTDTQYF,TRBJ2-3,-,-,TRBV10-1
TGTGCCAGCAGTCCTACAGGGGCAGGGGAGACCCAGTACTTC,CASSPTGAGETQYF,TRBJ2-5,TRBD1,-,TRBV28
TGTGCCAGCAGCTCCCCGACAGGGTCGTATGGCTACACCTTC,CASSSPTGSYGYTF,TRBJ1-2,TRBD1,-,TRBV5-6
TGTGCCAGCAGCCAGGGTTTGGGCGAAGTAGCAGATACGCAGTATTTT,CASSQGLGEVADTQYF,TRBJ2-3,-,-,TRBV4-2
TGTGCCAGCAGTTACTACAGGGAAAATCAGCCCCAGCATTTT,CASSYYRENQPQHF,TRBJ1-5,-,few,TRBV6-6
TGTGCCAGCAGTGGAGGGACAGCCTCTGGGGCCAACGTCCTGACTTTC,CASSGGTASGANVLTF,TRBJ2-6,TRBD1,-,TRBV6-1